This T cell receptor beta chain is drawn from a study of identical twins. TCRdb fed the 5' RACE reads into MiXCR, producing one record per CDR3 protein. The sample shows about 430,000 distinct CDR3 sequences, around 18% of them seen only once. The sequence came from a middle-aged man in good health. Sequenced sample: naive T cells sorted from blood.

The CDR3 loop reads CASSPIPGDTQYF. CDR3 sequence (DNA): TGTGCCAGCAGCCCAATTCCTGGGGATACGCAGTATTTT. This sequence joins TRBV6-4 and TRBJ2-3; D is unclear. V lost 6 bases, J lost 6 bases, and 13 bases lay in between. The V gene's germline CDR1 is MRHNA and CDR2 SNTAGT. This CDR3 has 13 residues.